The 18 T cell receptor beta chains reported below all come from one sample, sequenced in a study of cytomegalovirus exposure and HLA in healthy donors. The PCR contained 60 Vbeta and 13 Jbeta primers. Libraries were prepared by immunoSEQ multiplex PCR; TCRdb keeps only in-frame clonotypes and omits some of them. The table has tens of thousands of clones, over 65% seen once; the top ten hold 3.5% to 4.5%. The sample comprised PBMCs. The receptors here all came from a man aged 40-49 years in good health and CMV-seronegative.

The CDR3 DNA follows: TGTGCCAGCAGCTATCTAGAGGGACTTAGCACAGATACGCAGTATTTT. Encoded protein: CASSYLEGLSTDTQYF. The J gene is TRBJ2-3, the V gene TRBV7-2; TRBD2 might be the D (6 bases). The CDR3 has 16 residues. Trimming removed 4 bases from V and 0 bases from J, with 14 bases in between. The germline V gene encodes CDR1 SGHTA and CDR2 FQGNSA. Filled out from reference TRBV7-2 and TRBJ2-3, the complete variable domain reads GAGVSQSPSNKVTEKGKDVELRCDPISGHTALYWYRQSLGQGLEFLIYFQGNSAPDKSGLPSDRFSAERTGGSVSTLTIQRTQQEDSAVYLCASSYLEGLSTDTQYFGPGTRLTVL.

The chain links TRBV18 to TRBJ1-5, with D tentatively TRBD1 (6 bases). The CDR3 has 14 residues. The germline CDR1 and CDR2 sequences are KGHSH and LQKENI. Trimming took 3 bases from V and 5 from J, leaving 11 bases between them. CDR3: CASSPLQGDQPQHF. In nucleotides, the CDR3 is TGTGCCAGCTCACCGTTACAGGGAGATCAGCCCCAGCATTTT.

CDR3 in DNA: TGTGCCATCAGTGAGTTTGGAGAGAACACTGAAGCTTTCTTT. Translation gives CAISEFGENTEAFF. The rearrangement uses TRBV10-3 and TRBJ1-1; D remains unclear. V lost 1 base to trimming and J lost 1 base, with 7 bases between them. Germline CDR1 reads ENHRY; CDR2 reads SYGVKD. The CDR3 contains 14 residues.

V usage is TRBV5-1 and J usage is TRBJ2-3, with no clear D. CDR1 SGHRS and CDR2 YFSETQ come from the germline V gene. V dropped 0 bases and J dropped 8 bases, with 10 bases sitting between them. The length of the CDR3 is 13 residues. The CDR3 sequence is CASSLEFSGTQYF. The DNA for the CDR3 is TGCGCCAGCAGCTTGGAGTTCAGTGGTACGCAGTATTTT.

The gene calls are TRBV30 and TRBJ1-2; no reliable D call. The germline V and J ends were trimmed by 0 bases and 6 bases, with 5 bases remaining between them. The CDR3 consists of 11 residues. The germline gives CDR1 GTSNPN, CDR2 SVGIG (reference sequence). The DNA for the CDR3 is TGTGCCTGGAGTGTAGAGCATGGCTACACCTTC. It translates to CAWSVEHGYTF.

This clone showed up just a few times. V usage is TRBV6-6 and J usage is TRBJ1-1, with 8 bases aligning to TRBD1. With 5 bases clipped from V and 1 base from J, the junction kept 0 bases outside the gene matches. Germline loops: CDR1 MNHNY, CDR2 SVGAGI (reference sequence). The CDR3 loop spans 13 amino acids. CDR3 sequence reads: CASSDRGNTEAFF. For the CDR3, the DNA is TGTGCCAGCAGTGACAGGGGGAACACTGAAGCTTTCTTT.

This clone was observed once. The V call is TRBV18, the J call TRBJ2-5; TRBD1 agrees at 8 bases. The CDR3 runs to 15 residues. The V segment lost 4 bases and the J segment 5 bases; nucleotides outside the gene matches: 9. Germline V CDR1 and CDR2: KGHSH, LQKENI. CDR3 protein: CASSLSQGATETQYF. In DNA form, the CDR3 reads TGTGCCAGCTCACTGTCCCAGGGGGCGACCGAGACCCAGTACTTC.

This clone was observed a few times. The chain links TRBV11-2 to TRBJ2-7; 9 bases fit TRBD2. This CDR3 is 14 amino acids long. The germline CDR1 and CDR2 sequences are SGHAT and FQNNGV. The V segment lost 1 base and the J segment 7 bases; nucleotides outside the gene matches: 5. The CDR3 is CASSLVAGAGEQYF. As DNA, the CDR3 is TGTGCCAGCAGCTTAGTAGCGGGGGCGGGGGAGCAGTACTTC.

The chain recombines TRBV28 with TRBJ1-1, with 7 nucleotides matching TRBD1. The germline CDR1 and CDR2 sequences are MDHEN and SYDVKM. The CDR3 sequence is 13 residues long. Germline trimming cut 3 bases from V and 3 bases from J; bases unmatched to any gene: 1. The CDR3 DNA is TGTGCCAGCAGTTTGGGACAGTACACTGAAGCTTTCTTT. Translation gives CASSLGQYTEAFF.

This clone was seen once. This chain links TRBV19 with TRBJ2-3; tentatively, D is TRBD1 (6 bases). The CDR3 loop spans 11 amino acids. V was pared by 5 bases and J by 12 bases, with 12 bases between. CDR1 is LNHDA, CDR2 SQIVND, per germline (reference sequence). The CDR3 spells CASSGGQTQYF. DNA for the CDR3: TGTGCCAGTAGTGGGGGCCAAACCCAGTATTTT. Full variable domain (outside the CDR3, taken from reference TRBV19 and TRBJ2-3): DGGITQSPKYLFRKEGQNVTLSCEQNLNHDAMYWYRQDPGQGLRLIYYSQIVNDFQKGDIAEGYSVSREKKESFPLTVTSAQKNPTAFYLCASSGGQTQYFGPGTRLTVL.

The chain recombines TRBV14 with TRBJ1-1; D call uncertain. Germline V gene sequence: CDR1 SGHDN, CDR2 FVKESK. Trimming removed 1 base from V and 1 base from J, with 7 bases in between. This CDR3 spans 14 amino acids. CDR3 bases: TGTGCCAGCAGCCAAGGTCGCAGGAACACTGAAGCTTTCTTT. This gives the protein CASSQGRRNTEAFF.

This chain connects TRBV10-3 to TRBJ1-4; tentative D call: TRBD1 (5 bases). The CDR3 contains 12 residues. CDR1 ENHRY and CDR2 SYGVKD come from the germline V gene. V was pared by 11 bases and J by 8 bases, with 15 bases between. CDR3 in amino acids: CASRGLTEKLFF. Written as DNA, the CDR3 is TGTGCCTCACGGGGACTGACCGAAAAACTGTTTTTT.

The chain links TRBV18 to TRBJ1-1; no clear D gene. The CDR3 loop spans 17 amino acids. CDR1 KGHSH and CDR2 LQKENI come from the germline V gene. V lost 1 base and J 3 bases, leaving 18 bases between the germline ends. The CDR3, as DNA: TGTGCCAGCTCACCACAGCCCCCCGGGGTAGGGTACACTGAAGCTTTCTTT. Translating gives CASSPQPPGVGYTEAFF.

This clone appeared a few times. The rearrangement joins TRBV6-1 to TRBJ2-2; D possibly corresponds to TRBD2 (5 bases). The CDR3 is 15 amino acids. The germline V gene has CDR1 MNHNS and CDR2 SASEGT. V shed 10 bases and J shed 5 bases, with 20 bases lying between them. The CDR3 DNA is TGTGCCACCTCTAAGGTGGGAGTGAGAACCGGGGAGCTGTTTTTT. This sequence encodes CATSKVGVRTGELFF.

This clone was seen a few times. The V and J genes are TRBV29-1 and TRBJ1-3; D is ambiguous. The length of the CDR3 is 14 residues. Germline assignment: CDR1 SQVTM and CDR2 ANQGSEA. Trimming stripped 1 base from V and 0 bases from J, with 7 bases between. As DNA, the CDR3 is TGCAGCGTTGAAGTCCCCCACTCTGGAAACACCATATATTTT. Amino acids: CSVEVPHSGNTIYF.

This chain joins TRBV10-3 and TRBJ1-2, with D perhaps matching TRBD1 (5 bases). Trimming stripped 10 bases from V and 4 bases from J, with 13 bases between. This CDR3 region has 12 residues. CDR1 is ENHRY and CDR2 is SYGVKD in the germline V gene. The CDR3 DNA is TGTGCCAGCCAGGGATTGGCCTATGGCTACACCTTC. It translates to CASQGLAYGYTF.

V and J are TRBV28 and TRBJ2-6; 7 nucleotides match TRBD1. V gave up 7 bases and J gave up 0 bases; unmatched junction bases: 12. Germline V CDR1 and CDR2: MDHEN, SYDVKM. The CDR3 has 18 amino acids. The CDR3 DNA reads TGTGCCAGCACCAATTCAGGGGGTCTTGGCTCTGGGGCCAACGTCCTGACTTTC. This codes for CASTNSGGLGSGANVLTF.

The genes are TRBV9 and TRBJ1-2; D is perhaps TRBD1 (5 bases). CDR1 SGDLS and CDR2 YYNGEE come from the germline V gene. The CDR3 loop spans 15 amino acids. V was shortened by 0 bases and J by 0 bases, with 9 bases between the two germline ends. CDR3 sequence: CASSVGGMANYGYTF. CDR3 sequence (DNA): TGTGCCAGCAGCGTAGGGGGCATGGCTAACTATGGCTACACCTTC. The full variable domain, rest sourced from reference TRBV9 and TRBJ1-2, is DSGVTQTPKHLITATGQRVTLRCSPRSGDLSVYWYQQSLDQGLQFLIQYYNGEERAKGNILERFSAQQFPDLHSELNLSSLELGDSALYFCASSVGGMANYGYTFGSGTRLTVV.